One and the same sample provided the 17 T cell receptor beta chains below, sequenced in a study of cytomegalovirus exposure and HLA in healthy donors. The PCR used 60 Vbeta and 13 Jbeta primers. The table came from immunoSEQ multiplex PCR; TCRdb's copy has only in-frame clones and leaves some out. The sample includes under 250,000 clones. The sample comprised PBMCs. The receptors stem from a girl aged 2-10 years in good health and CMV-seropositive.

In regard to this clone: Distinct nucleotide sequences in the sample also encode this CDR3. The chain employs TRBV9 and TRBJ2-3; 8 bases line up with TRBD1. The CDR3 is 14 amino acids. Looked up from germline, CDR1 is SGDLS and CDR2 is YYNGEE. The ends lost 2 bases at V and 1 base at J; junction bases unmatched: 0. CDR3 sequence (DNA): TGTGCCAGCAGCGTGGGACAGGGCACAGATACGCAGTATTTT. Amino acid sequence: CASSVGQGTDTQYF.

The V and J genes are TRBV30 and TRBJ1-5; tentative D call: TRBD1 (5 bases). This CDR3 region has 14 residues. Germline V gene lookup returns CDR1 GTSNPN and CDR2 SVGIG (reference sequence). The V gene lost 2 bases and the J gene lost 3 bases, with 11 bases spanning the gap. CDR3 nucleotide sequence: TGTGCCTGGAGTTATGGACACTCCAATCAGCCCCAGCATTTT. Protein: CAWSYGHSNQPQHF.

This chain links TRBV6-1 with TRBJ2-2; the match to TRBD2 covers 13 bases. Germline trimming cut 6 bases from V and 5 bases from J; bases unmatched to any gene: 3. CDR3 length equals 15 residues. Germline V lookup: CDR1 MNHNS, CDR2 SASEGT. CDR3 DNA sequence: TGTGCCAGCAGCGGACTAGCGGGAGAAACCGGGGAGCTGTTTTTT. Translation: CASSGLAGETGELFF.

The chain is built from TRBV9 and TRBJ2-1; a possible D gene is TRBD2 (6 bases). The length of the CDR3 is 14 residues. Germline values: CDR1 SGDLS, CDR2 YYNGEE. Trimming pared 3 bases from V and 11 bases from J, leaving 18 bases between. CDR3 DNA: TGTGCCAGCAGCGCGAGGACCACCGCGGGACAGCAGTTCTTC. Its protein product is CASSARTTAGQQFF.

Concerning this clone itself: A junction end diverges from the germline sequence, so it may reflect a read error. V is TRBV12-5 and J is TRBJ2-2; TRBD1 matches 9 bases. Looked up from germline, CDR1 is LGHNT and CDR2 is FRNRAP. The CDR3 extends over 15 amino acids. The CDR3 loop is CASGLGTGNVGELFF. As DNA, the CDR3 is TGTGCTAGTGGGTTGGGGACAGGGAATGTCGGGGAGCTGTTTTTT.

The chain is built from TRBV2 and TRBJ2-2; D call uncertain. The CDR3 runs to 12 residues. Germline lookup yields CDR1 SNHLY and CDR2 FYNNEI. V gave up 2 bases and J gave up 5 bases, with 3 bases separating them. The CDR3 nucleotides are TGTGCCAGCAGTGAACTGACCGGGGAGCTGTTTTTT. This gives the protein CASSELTGELFF. Full variable domain (outside the CDR3, taken from reference TRBV2 and TRBJ2-2): EPEVTQTPSHQVTQMGQEVILRCVPISNHLYFYWYRQILGQKVEFLVSFYNNEISEKSEIFDDQFSVERPDGSNFTLKIRSTKLEDSAMYFCASSELTGELFFGEGSRLTVL.

The chain joins TRBV10-1 to TRBJ2-3, with 9 bases lining up with TRBD2. This CDR3 is 14 amino acids long. Germline V gene lookup returns CDR1 WNHNN and CDR2 SYGVQD (reference sequence). J was trimmed by 5 bases and V by 7 bases; bases with no gene match: 7. As DNA, the CDR3 is TGCGCCAGCACGGCGGGAGGGCCTGTAGATACGCAGTATTTT. This gives the protein CASTAGGPVDTQYF.

The V and J genes are TRBV7-6 and TRBJ1-6; D not resolved. There are 15 residues in the CDR3. CDR1 is SGHVS, CDR2 FNYEAQ, per germline. The V and J ends lost 0 bases and 5 bases respectively, with 8 bases between them. CDR3 protein: CASSLAGGDNSPLHF. The CDR3 region has the DNA TGTGCCAGCAGCTTAGCCGGCGGGGATAATTCACCCCTCCACTTT.

The chain recombines TRBV28 with TRBJ2-7; tentatively, D is TRBD1 (6 bases). This CDR3 spans 14 amino acids. V shed 10 bases and J shed 0 bases, with 16 bases lying between them. Germline lookup yields CDR1 MDHEN and CDR2 SYDVKM. The CDR3 loop reads CATEGGRNSYEQYF. The CDR3 DNA follows: TGTGCCACCGAAGGGGGTCGTAACTCCTACGAGCAGTACTTC.

The V and J genes are TRBV28 and TRBJ1-4; 8 bases fit TRBD1. The CDR3 is 16 residues long. Germline V gene lookup returns CDR1 MDHEN and CDR2 SYDVKM. V gave up 5 bases and J gave up 4 bases; unmatched junction bases: 9. CDR3 bases: TGTGCCAGCAGTGAAACCGGACAGGGCTATAATGAAAAACTGTTTTTT. Its protein is CASSETGQGYNEKLFF.

J is TRBJ2-4 and V is TRBV5-4; 10 bases agree with TRBD1. The V gene end was trimmed by 4 bases and the J gene end by 0 bases; junction bases not matched to a gene: 4. The CDR3 contains 16 residues. CDR1 is SGHNT and CDR2 is YYREEE in the germline V gene (reference sequence). In DNA, the CDR3 is TGTGCCAGCAGCCCAGGACAGGGGGTAGCCAAAAACATTCAGTACTTC. This codes for CASSPGQGVAKNIQYF.

The chain combines TRBV11-2 with TRBJ2-5; D unresolved. The CDR3 runs to 11 residues. Germline lookup yields CDR1 SGHAT and CDR2 FQNNGV. The germline V and J ends were trimmed by 2 bases and 4 bases, with 2 bases remaining between them. CDR3 residues: CASSLRETQYF. As DNA, the CDR3 is TGTGCCAGCAGCTTACGAGAGACCCAGTACTTC. The full variable domain, in which reference TRBV11-2 and TRBJ2-5 provide the parts outside the CDR3, is EAGVAQSPRYKIIEKRQSVAFWCNPISGHATLYWYQQILGQGPKLLIQFQNNGVVDDSQLPKDRFSAERLKGVDSTLKIQPAKLEDSAVYLCASSLRETQYFGPGTRLLVL.

The rearrangement links TRBV7-3 to TRBJ1-1; D is uncertain. CDR1 and CDR2 (germline): SGHTA, FQGTGA. This CDR3 region has 14 residues. The germline V and J ends were trimmed by 0 bases and 0 bases, with 5 bases remaining between them. CDR3 nucleotide sequence: TGTGCCAGCAGCTTAACAGCGATGAACACTGAAGCTTTCTTT. Translated, it gives CASSLTAMNTEAFF.

The CDR3 coding sequence is TGTGCCATCAGTGGACTAGCGGGGTCCTACGAGCAGTACTTC. It is translated as CAISGLAGSYEQYF. V gene TRBV10-3 combines with J gene TRBJ2-7, with 11 bases matching TRBD2. Germline V gene data show CDR1 as ENHRY and CDR2 as SYGVKD. The CDR3 totals 14 residues. The V gene end was trimmed by 4 bases and the J gene end by 1 base; junction bases not matched to a gene: 0.

The chain is built from TRBV19 and TRBJ2-7; the D gene is possibly TRBD2 (5 bases). The ends were cut back, 6 bases at V and 0 bases at J, with 6 bases in the middle. In germline, CDR1 is LNHDA, CDR2 SQIVND (reference sequence). CDR3 size: 12 residues. The CDR3 is CASSRDSYEQYF. Written as DNA, the CDR3 is TGTGCCAGTAGCCGGGACTCCTACGAGCAGTACTTC.

This chain connects TRBV29-1 to TRBJ2-3; 10 bases map to TRBD2. The CDR3 sequence is 16 residues long. Germline CDR1 is SQVTM and CDR2 is ANQGSEA. The J segment lost 1 base and the V segment lost 5 bases, leaving 9 bases of the junction unmatched. The CDR3 loop is CSVQGRTSGRTDTQYF. CDR3 sequence (DNA): TGCAGCGTTCAAGGGAGGACTAGCGGTCGCACAGATACGCAGTATTTT.

The chain employs TRBV6-6 and TRBJ2-7; possibly TRBD2 for D (6 bases). V shed 5 bases and J shed 4 bases, with 15 bases lying between them. Germline V gene sequence: CDR1 MNHNY, CDR2 SVGAGI (reference sequence). This CDR3 region has 14 residues. The CDR3 region has the DNA TGTGCCAGCAGTAGCGGGCCGGGTGAATACGAGCAGTACTTC. This encodes CASSSGPGEYEQYF.